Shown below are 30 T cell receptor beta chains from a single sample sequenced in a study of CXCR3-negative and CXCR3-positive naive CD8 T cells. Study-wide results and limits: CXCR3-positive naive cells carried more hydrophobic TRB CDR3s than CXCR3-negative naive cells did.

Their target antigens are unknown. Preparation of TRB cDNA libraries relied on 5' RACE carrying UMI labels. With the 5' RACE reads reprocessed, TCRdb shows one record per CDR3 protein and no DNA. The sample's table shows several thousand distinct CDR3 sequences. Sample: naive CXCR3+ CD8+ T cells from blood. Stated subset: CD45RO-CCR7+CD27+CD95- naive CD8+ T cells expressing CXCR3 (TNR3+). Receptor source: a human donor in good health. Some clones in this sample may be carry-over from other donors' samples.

The CDR3 reads CSASALKSGESYEQYF. The J gene is TRBJ2-7, the V gene TRBV20-1; without DNA, the TCRdb call of TRBD2 cannot be checked. The CDR3 extends over 16 amino acids. Germline loops: CDR1 DFQATT, CDR2 SNEGSKA (reference sequence).

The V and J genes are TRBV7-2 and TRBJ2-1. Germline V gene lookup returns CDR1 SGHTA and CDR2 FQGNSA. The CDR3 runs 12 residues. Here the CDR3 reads CASRFLGPEQFF.

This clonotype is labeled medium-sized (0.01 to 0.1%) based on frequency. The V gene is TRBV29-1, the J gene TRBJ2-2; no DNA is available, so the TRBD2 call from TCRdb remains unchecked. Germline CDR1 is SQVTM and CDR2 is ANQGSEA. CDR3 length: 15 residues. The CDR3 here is CSVEGGGQNTGELFF.

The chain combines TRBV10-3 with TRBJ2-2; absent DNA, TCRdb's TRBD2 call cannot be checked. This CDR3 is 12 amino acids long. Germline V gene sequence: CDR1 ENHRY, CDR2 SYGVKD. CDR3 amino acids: CAIGRENGELFF.

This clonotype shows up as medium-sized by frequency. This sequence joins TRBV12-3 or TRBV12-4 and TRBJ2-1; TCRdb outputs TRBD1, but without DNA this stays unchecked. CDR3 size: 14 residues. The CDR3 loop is CASTLGIGGDEQFF.

The CDR3: CASRGPYRNEQYF. The V call is TRBV7-9, the J call TRBJ2-7; without DNA, the TCRdb call of TRBD2 cannot be checked. The length of the CDR3 is 13 residues. Germline CDR1 reads SEHNR; CDR2 reads FQNEAQ (reference sequence).

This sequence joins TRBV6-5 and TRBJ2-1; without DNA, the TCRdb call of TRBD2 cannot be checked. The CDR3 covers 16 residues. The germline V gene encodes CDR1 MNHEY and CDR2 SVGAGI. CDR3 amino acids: CASSPPGLAGDHEQFF.

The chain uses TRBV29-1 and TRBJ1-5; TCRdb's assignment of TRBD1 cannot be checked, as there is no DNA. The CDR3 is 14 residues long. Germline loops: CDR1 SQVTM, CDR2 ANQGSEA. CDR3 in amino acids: CSVEDRDSNQPQHF.

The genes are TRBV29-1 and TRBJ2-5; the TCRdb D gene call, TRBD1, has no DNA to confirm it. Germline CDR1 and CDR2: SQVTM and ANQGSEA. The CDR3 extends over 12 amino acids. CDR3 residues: CIVVPGGETQYF.

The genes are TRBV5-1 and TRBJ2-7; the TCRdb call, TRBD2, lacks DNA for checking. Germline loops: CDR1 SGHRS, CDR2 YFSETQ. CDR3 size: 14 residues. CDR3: CASSTAAGRYEQYF.

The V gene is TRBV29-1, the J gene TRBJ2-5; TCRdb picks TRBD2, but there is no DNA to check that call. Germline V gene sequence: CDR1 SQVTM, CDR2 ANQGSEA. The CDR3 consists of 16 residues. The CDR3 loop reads CSVAPGASRYQETQYF.

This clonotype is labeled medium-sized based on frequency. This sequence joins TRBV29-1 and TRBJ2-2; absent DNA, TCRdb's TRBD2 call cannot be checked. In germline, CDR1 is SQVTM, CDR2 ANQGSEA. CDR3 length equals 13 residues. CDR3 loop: CSVEGLHTGELFF.

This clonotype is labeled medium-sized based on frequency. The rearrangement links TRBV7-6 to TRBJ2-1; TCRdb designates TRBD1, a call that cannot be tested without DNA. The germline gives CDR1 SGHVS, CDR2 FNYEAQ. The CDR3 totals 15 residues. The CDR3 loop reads CASSFGGGDYGEQFF.

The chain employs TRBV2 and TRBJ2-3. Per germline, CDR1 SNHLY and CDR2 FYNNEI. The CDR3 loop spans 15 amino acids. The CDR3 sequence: CASSEGRWGTDTQYF.

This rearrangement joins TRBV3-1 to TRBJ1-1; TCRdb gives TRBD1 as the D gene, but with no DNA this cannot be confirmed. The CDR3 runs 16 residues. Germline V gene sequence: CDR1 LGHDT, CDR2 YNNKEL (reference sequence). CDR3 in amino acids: CASSQGGQHMNNEAFF.

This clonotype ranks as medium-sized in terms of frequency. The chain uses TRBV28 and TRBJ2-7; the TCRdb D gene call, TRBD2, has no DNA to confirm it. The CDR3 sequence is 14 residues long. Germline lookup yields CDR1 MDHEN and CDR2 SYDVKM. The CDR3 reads CASSPGLAPSEQYF.

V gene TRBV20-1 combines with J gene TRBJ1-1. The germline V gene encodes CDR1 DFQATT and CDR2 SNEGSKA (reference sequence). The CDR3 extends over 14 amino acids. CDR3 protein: CSAGDRWRNTEAFF.

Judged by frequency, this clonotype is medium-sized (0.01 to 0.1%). The CDR3 protein is CASSFREKTQYF. The chain uses TRBV11-2 and TRBJ2-5; TCRdb proposes TRBD1, but this gene call is untestable without DNA. This CDR3 has 12 residues. Germline CDR1 is SGHAT and CDR2 is FQNNGV.

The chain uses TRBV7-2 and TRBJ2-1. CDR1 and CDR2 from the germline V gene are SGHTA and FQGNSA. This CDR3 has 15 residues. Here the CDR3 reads CASSLAGVRFDEQFF.

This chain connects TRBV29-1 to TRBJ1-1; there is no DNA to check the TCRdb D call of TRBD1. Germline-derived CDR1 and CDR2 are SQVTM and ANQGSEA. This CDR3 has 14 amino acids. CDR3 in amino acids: CSVMDRGRGTEAFF.

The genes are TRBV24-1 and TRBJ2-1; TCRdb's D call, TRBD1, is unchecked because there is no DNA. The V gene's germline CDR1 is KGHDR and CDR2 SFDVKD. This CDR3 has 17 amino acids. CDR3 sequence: CATSDLGSARSYNEQFF.

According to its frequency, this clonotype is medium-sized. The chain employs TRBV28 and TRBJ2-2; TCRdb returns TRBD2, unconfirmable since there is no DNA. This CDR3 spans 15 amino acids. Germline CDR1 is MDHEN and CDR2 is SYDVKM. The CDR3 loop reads CASSRTSGSIGELFF.

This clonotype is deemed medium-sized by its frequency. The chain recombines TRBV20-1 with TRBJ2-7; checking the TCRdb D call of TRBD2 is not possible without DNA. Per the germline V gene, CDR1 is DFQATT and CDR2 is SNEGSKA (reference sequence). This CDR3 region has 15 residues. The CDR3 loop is CSARARTSGTHEQYF.

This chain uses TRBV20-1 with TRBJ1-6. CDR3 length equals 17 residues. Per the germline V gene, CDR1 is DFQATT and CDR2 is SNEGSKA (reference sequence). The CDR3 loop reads CSARDVVGGLLNSPLHF.

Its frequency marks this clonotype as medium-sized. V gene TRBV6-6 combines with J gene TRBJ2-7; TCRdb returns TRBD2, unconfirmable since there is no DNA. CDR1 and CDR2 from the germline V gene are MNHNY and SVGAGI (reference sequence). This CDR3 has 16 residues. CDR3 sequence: CASSRGLAGPTYEQYF.

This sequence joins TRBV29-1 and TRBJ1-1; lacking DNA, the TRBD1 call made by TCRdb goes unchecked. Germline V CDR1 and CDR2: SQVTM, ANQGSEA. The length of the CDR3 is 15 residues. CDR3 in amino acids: CSVDLSRQPNAEAFF.

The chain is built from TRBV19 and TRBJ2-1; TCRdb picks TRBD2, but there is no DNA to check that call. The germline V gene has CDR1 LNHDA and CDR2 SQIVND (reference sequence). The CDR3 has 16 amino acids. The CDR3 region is CASSMKTSGHYNEQFF.

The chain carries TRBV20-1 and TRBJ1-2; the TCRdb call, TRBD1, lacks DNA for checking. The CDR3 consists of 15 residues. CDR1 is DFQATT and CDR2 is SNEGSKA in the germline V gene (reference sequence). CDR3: CSARSSGTVIYGYTF.

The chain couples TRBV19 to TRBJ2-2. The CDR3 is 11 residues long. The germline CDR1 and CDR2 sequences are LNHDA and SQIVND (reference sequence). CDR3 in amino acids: CASSPNGELFF. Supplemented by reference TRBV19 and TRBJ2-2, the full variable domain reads DGGITQSPKYLFRKEGQNVTLSCEQNLNHDAMYWYRQDPGQGLRLIYYSQIVNDFQKGDIAEGYSVSREKKESFPLTVTSAQKNPTAFYLCASSPNGELFFGEGSRLTVL.

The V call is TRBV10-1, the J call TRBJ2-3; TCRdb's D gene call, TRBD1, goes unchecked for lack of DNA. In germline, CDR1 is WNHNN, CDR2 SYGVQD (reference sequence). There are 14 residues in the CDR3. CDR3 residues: CASSSAGLGDTQYF.